Presented here are 19 T cell receptor beta chains from one specimen sequenced in a study of response to subunit inactivated influenza vaccine. TCRdb reprocessed the RT-PCR reads with MiXCR, giving one entry per CDR3 protein. This sample has about 780,000 distinct CDR3 sequences, with less than 20% found just once. The specimen comprised PBMCs from blood, sampled less than 6 days after vaccination. The source of these receptors is a man between 45 and 60 years old who received an inactivated influenza vaccine.

This clonotype was counted many times. The chain couples TRBV6-5 to TRBJ2-6; no clear D gene. This CDR3 comprises 15 residues. Deletions cut 1 base from V and 2 bases from J, with 6 bases between. Germline CDR1 MNHEY, CDR2 SVGAGI. DNA of the CDR3: TGTGCCAGCAGTTACTGGAGTGCTGGGGCCAACGTCCTGACTTTC. Its translation: CASSYWSAGANVLTF.

At least ten counts were recorded for this clonotype. V and J are TRBV29-1 and TRBJ2-4, with 16 bases that match TRBD2. The CDR3 has 20 amino acids. In germline, CDR1 is SQVTM, CDR2 ANQGSEA. V trimming: 0 bases; J trimming: 1 base; junction bases outside the gene matches: 9. The CDR3 DNA follows: TGCAGCGTTGAAGATCGAGCGGGACTAGCGGGAGGGCCGGCCAAAAACATTCAGTACTTC. Its translation: CSVEDRAGLAGGPAKNIQYF.

The sample holds many counts of this clonotype. The chain joins TRBV20-1 to TRBJ1-2; possibly TRBD1 for D (6 bases). The CDR3 covers 11 residues. The germline CDR1 and CDR2 sequences are DFQATT and SNEGSKA (reference sequence). The germline V and J ends were trimmed by 3 bases and 6 bases, with 8 bases remaining between them. The CDR3, as DNA: TGCAGTGCTAGTTACAGGGATGGCTACACCTTC. It yields the protein CSASYRDGYTF.

This clonotype has ten or more counts. Here the CDR3 reads CASSLDRDNSPLHF. In DNA, the CDR3 is TGCGCCAGCAGCTTGGACAGGGATAATTCACCCCTCCACTTT. The rearrangement joins TRBV5-1 to TRBJ1-6, with D possibly TRBD1 on 6 matching bases. The CDR3 runs to 14 residues. In germline, CDR1 is SGHRS, CDR2 YFSETQ. Deletions cut 0 bases from V and 5 bases from J, with 6 bases between. The variable domain in full, with the rest retrieved from reference TRBV5-1 and TRBJ1-6, is KAGVTQTPRYLIKTRGQQVTLSCSPISGHRSVSWYQQTPGQGLQFLFEYFSETQRNKGNFPGRFSGRQFSNSRSEMNVSTLELGDSALYLCASSLDRDNSPLHFGNGTRLTVT.

This CDR3 reads CASSDPSGGALDEQFF. The CDR3 DNA is TGTGCCAGCAGTGACCCTAGCGGGGGGGCTTTGGATGAGCAGTTCTTC. The rearrangement joins TRBV2 to TRBJ2-1, with TRBD2 matching 12 bases. The length of the CDR3 is 16 residues. CDR1 and CDR2 (germline): SNHLY, FYNNEI. V gave up 3 bases and J gave up 8 bases; unmatched junction bases: 8.

The chain is built from TRBV20-1 and TRBJ2-2; 13 bases are shared with TRBD2. Germline values: CDR1 DFQATT, CDR2 SNEGSKA (reference sequence). CDR3 length: 17 residues. The junction had 2 bases not matched to a gene; V was cut back by 0 bases and J by 1 base. CDR3 DNA: TGCAGTGCTAGAGACGGGACTAGCGGGGAGAACACCGGGGAGCTGTTTTTT. Protein: CSARDGTSGENTGELFF.

This rearrangement joins TRBV5-6 to TRBJ2-1, with D perhaps assigned TRBD1 or TRBD2 (5 bases each). The germline gives CDR1 SGHDT, CDR2 YYEEEE. CDR3 length equals 15 residues. Trimming took 3 bases from V and 4 from J, leaving 14 bases between them. CDR3 DNA: TGTGCCAGCAGCTCTTCGGGGCCGACTTACAATGAGCAGTTCTTC. Translating it yields CASSSSGPTYNEQFF.

The chain employs TRBV6-5 and TRBJ1-3; D gene ambiguous. Trimming cost V 1 base and J 6 bases, with 13 bases left between them. From germline, CDR1 is MNHEY and CDR2 SVGAGI. This CDR3 contains 15 residues. CDR3 region: CASSYFGGRANTIYF. In nucleotides, the CDR3 is TGTGCCAGCAGTTACTTTGGCGGCCGAGCAAACACCATATATTTT.

This clonotype has only a few counts. J is TRBJ2-3 and V is TRBV28; 13 bases line up with TRBD2. The J segment lost 3 bases and the V segment lost 5 bases, leaving 11 bases of the junction unmatched. This CDR3 region has 18 residues. CDR1 is MDHEN, CDR2 SYDVKM, per germline. CDR3 DNA: TGTGCCAGCAGTACCCCTTTTGGACTAGCGGGAGAGACAGATACGCAGTATTTT. Its translation: CASSTPFGLAGETDTQYF. The variable domain in full, completed from reference TRBV28 and TRBJ2-3, reads DVKVTQSSRYLVKRTGEKVFLECVQDMDHENMFWYRQDPGLGLRLIYFSYDVKMKEKGDIPEGYSVSREKKERFSLILESASTNQTSMYLCASSTPFGLAGETDTQYFGPGTRLTVL.

The table lists this clonotype with many counts. The V call is TRBV20-1, the J call TRBJ2-7; D unclear. V was clipped by 3 bases and J by 2 bases, with 2 bases between them. CDR3 length: 10 residues. Germline CDR1 and CDR2: DFQATT and SNEGSKA (reference sequence). In DNA, the CDR3 is TGCAGTGCTAGTCCCTACGAGCAGTACTTC. It encodes CSASPYEQYF.

The V gene is TRBV5-5, the J gene TRBJ1-1; no firm D call. Germline V gene data show CDR1 as SGHKS and CDR2 as YYEKEE (reference sequence). V was cut by 1 base and J by 0 bases, with 19 bases left in between. There are 18 residues in the CDR3. The DNA of the CDR3 is TGTGCCAGCAGCTTGTCCACAGATTTTTTTTACATGAACACTGAAGCTTTCTTT. As protein: CASSLSTDFFYMNTEAFF. The complete variable domain, with remaining parts taken from reference TRBV5-5 and TRBJ1-1, reads DAGVTQSPTHLIKTRGQQVTLRCSPISGHKSVSWYQQVLGQGPQFIFQYYEKEERGRGNFPDRFSARQFPNYSSELNVNALLLGDSALYLCASSLSTDFFYMNTEAFFGQGTRLTVV.

The chain links TRBV7-9 to TRBJ2-7; a possible D gene is TRBD1 (6 bases). Germline loops: CDR1 SEHNR, CDR2 FQNEAQ (reference sequence). The length of the CDR3 is 13 residues. The germline V and J ends were trimmed by 5 bases and 3 bases, with 11 bases remaining between them. CDR3 protein: CASSPWDIYEQYF. CDR3 in DNA: TGTGCCAGCAGCCCCTGGGACATCTACGAGCAGTACTTC. Variable domain in full (rest from reference TRBV7-9 and TRBJ2-7): DTGVSQNPRHKITKRGQNVTFRCDPISEHNRLYWYRQTLGQGPEFLTYFQNEAQLEKSRLLSDRFSAERPKGSFSTLEIQRTEQGDSAMYLCASSPWDIYEQYFGPGTRLTVT.

The J gene is TRBJ1-4, the V gene TRBV10-3; 7 nucleotides line up with TRBD1. Looked up from germline, CDR1 is ENHRY and CDR2 is SYGVKD. Losses at the gene ends were 10 bases for V and 5 bases for J; bases not matched to a gene: 10. This CDR3 is 14 amino acids long. The CDR3 sequence: CASTPGTANEKLFF. The CDR3 DNA follows: TGTGCCAGCACGCCCGGGACAGCGAATGAAAAACTGTTTTTT.

This clonotype was counted ten times or more. The junction differs from germline at one of its ends, possibly a read error. The chain combines TRBV11-2 with TRBJ2-7; tentatively, D is TRBD1 or TRBD2 (5 bases each). Germline CDR1 SGHAT, CDR2 FQNNGV. The CDR3 has 15 amino acids. The CDR3 nucleotides read TGTGCCAGCAGCTATCATTATCGGGGCTCCCACGAGCAGTACTTC. Amino acids: CASSYHYRGSHEQYF.

This clonotype was seen a few times. The rearrangement uses TRBV6-5 and TRBJ1-5; D is unclear. Germline V lookup: CDR1 MNHEY, CDR2 SVGAGI. V lost 3 bases and J 7 bases, leaving 10 bases between the germline ends. The CDR3 has 13 residues. CDR3 DNA: TGTGCCAGCAGTTATCTAGAGAGGCAGCCCCAGCATTTT. Protein sequence: CASSYLERQPQHF.

The chain is built from TRBV28 and TRBJ1-4, with D perhaps TRBD1 (6 bases). CDR3 length: 15 residues. CDR1 MDHEN and CDR2 SYDVKM come from the germline V gene. Trimming pared 3 bases from V and 4 bases from J, leaving 12 bases between. The CDR3 DNA reads as TGTGCCAGCAGTTTCCCGACAGGATATAATGAAAAACTGTTTTTT. Its translation: CASSFPTGYNEKLFF. Supplemented by reference TRBV28 and TRBJ1-4, the full variable domain reads DVKVTQSSRYLVKRTGEKVFLECVQDMDHENMFWYRQDPGLGLRLIYFSYDVKMKEKGDIPEGYSVSREKKERFSLILESASTNQTSMYLCASSFPTGYNEKLFFGSGTQLSVL.

This clonotype was recorded a few times. The chain combines TRBV29-1 with TRBJ2-5; 7 nucleotides agree with TRBD2. The V and J ends lost 5 bases and 1 base, in that order; junction bases with no gene match: 4. CDR3 size: 13 residues. Germline lookup yields CDR1 SQVTM and CDR2 ANQGSEA. CDR3: CSVRASGQETQYF. CDR3 in DNA: TGCAGCGTTCGGGCTAGCGGCCAAGAGACCCAGTACTTC.

Only a few counts were recorded for this clonotype. V is TRBV7-2 and J is TRBJ2-7; D possibly uses TRBD1 or TRBD2 (5 bases each). CDR1 and CDR2 from the germline V gene are SGHTA and FQGNSA. Between the trimmed V and J ends, which lost 1 base and 3 bases, there was a span of 13 bases. This CDR3 spans 15 amino acids. The CDR3 coding sequence is TGTGCCAGCAGCTTAGAACCGGGGCCCTACTACGAGCAGTACTTC. Translated: CASSLEPGPYYEQYF.

This clonotype was counted many times. This chain links TRBV20-1 with TRBJ2-5, with D possibly matching TRBD1 (5 bases). V shed 5 bases and J shed 5 bases, with 18 bases lying between them. The CDR3 sequence is 14 residues long. From germline, CDR1 is DFQATT and CDR2 SNEGSKA (reference sequence). CDR3 region: CSAEDIVGRETQYF. DNA of the CDR3: TGCAGTGCTGAGGACATTGTGGGAAGGGAGACCCAGTACTTC.